This is a list of T cell receptor beta chains from one sample in a study of blood T cell repertoires in COVID-19. The data were produced by immunoSEQ multiplex PCR, yet TCRdb's version contains in-frame clones alone and is incomplete. This table holds 100,000 or so clones, approximately 82% found once. Sequencing was done on a sample of peripheral blood. The receptors shown here come from a man between 65 and 80 years old with active or convalescent COVID-19. The CDR3 runs from the conserved cysteine through the conserved F or W. Each record gives: clone size, J gene, D gene, V gene, CDR3 DNA, CDR3 protein. D genes are given only for firm matches. A row's size may be missing; if present it is once, few, many or a size class.

once TRBJ1-2 . TRBV11-1 TGTGCCAGCAGCTTAGGCGGCTTGATCGGCTACACCTTC CASSLGGLIGYTF
. TRBJ1-4 TRBD1 TRBV10-2 TGCGCCAGCAGTGAGTCTAGGGGGCGCGAAAAACTGTTTTTT CASSESRGREKLFF
. TRBJ1-2 TRBD1 TRBV7-2 TGTGCCAGCAGCCCCGGGACAGCCAGCCCGAACTATGGCTACACCTTC CASSPGTASPNYGYTF
. TRBJ2-2 TRBD1 TRBV7-6 TGTGCCAGCAGCCCCTGGGGCCGGGACAGTAACACCGGGGAGCTGTTTTTT CASSPWGRDSNTGELFF
. TRBJ1-1 . TRBV9 TGTGCCAGCAGCGTAGGCGGGCGAAACACTGAAGCTTTCTTT CASSVGGRNTEAFF
. TRBJ2-2 TRBD1 TRBV27 TGTGCCAGCAGTTTATTCCTCCGGACAGGGGGCTGGGGTTCCGGGGAGCTGTTTTTT CASSLFLRTGGWGSGELFF
. TRBJ2-7 . TRBV6-5 TGTGCCAGCAGTTACTCGTACAGGGCAAAAGGCTACGAGCAGTACTTC CASSYSYRAKGYEQYF
. TRBJ2-3 . TRBV7-3 TGTGCCAGCAGCTTCAAAGGGGGTACCACAGATACGCAGTATTTT CASSFKGGTTDTQYF
. TRBJ2-7 TRBD1 TRBV27 TGTGCCAGCAGTTCCCCCCCGAGGGGGCAGAGAGAGCAGTACTTC CASSSPPRGQREQYF
. TRBJ2-5 . TRBV4-2 TGTGCCAGCAGCCAAGATCGAGGCTCCAAGGCGACCCAGTACTTC CASSQDRGSKATQYF
. TRBJ1-6 TRBD1 TRBV2 TGTGCCAGCAGCGGGACAGGGGAAGGTTCACCCCTCCACTTT CASSGTGEGSPLHF
. TRBJ2-5 . TRBV9 TGTGCCAGCAGCGTAGTCCCAGGGAGGCAAGAGACCCAGTACTTC CASSVVPGRQETQYF
. TRBJ2-7 . TRBV13 TGTGCCAGCAGCTTTAGCGGAGGTCGGCCCTACGAGCAGTACTTC CASSFSGGRPYEQYF
. TRBJ1-1 . TRBV5-4 TGTGCCAGCGGGGTCCGACAGACCCTTTACACTGAAGCTTTCTTT CASGVRQTLYTEAFF
. TRBJ2-1 TRBD2 TRBV7-3 TGTGCCAGCAGCCCGTCGGGGACTAGCGGTTCTAATGAGCAGTTCTTC CASSPSGTSGSNEQFF
. TRBJ2-7 . TRBV11-2 TGTGCCAGCAGCTTAGGTCCGGAGCAGTACTTC CASSLGPEQYF
. TRBJ1-1 TRBD1 TRBV10-3 TGTGCCAGTTCGTTTCCCGACAGGGCCCCCGGGAACACTGAAGCTTTCTTT CASSFPDRAPGNTEAFF
. TRBJ2-7 TRBD1 TRBV3-1/TRBV3-2 TGTGCCAGCAGCCAAGTCTTTCCGGGACAGGGACCCGAGCAGTACTTC CASSQVFPGQGPEQYF
. TRBJ2-7 . TRBV11-2 TGTGCCAGCAGCTTAGGGCAGTCCTACGAGCAGTACTTC CASSLGQSYEQYF